This passage covers 3 T cell receptor beta chains from one sample sequenced in a study of cytomegalovirus exposure and HLA in healthy donors. The PCR made use of 60 Vbeta and 13 Jbeta primers. TCRdb's table, derived via immunoSEQ multiplex PCR, lists solely in-frame clones and lacks some. There are 180,000 or so clones in the sample; more than 75% occur only once, and 6% to 8% lies in the top ten. Sequencing was performed on PBMCs. The receptors originated from a woman between 45 and 65 years old in good health and CMV-seropositive.

V gene TRBV7-9 combines with J gene TRBJ1-2; 9 nucleotides match TRBD1. The CDR3 length is 14 residues. Losses at the gene ends were 8 bases for V and 7 bases for J; bases not matched to a gene: 11. Germline V CDR1 and CDR2: SEHNR, FQNEAQ (reference sequence). CDR3 protein: CASFRTGQGCGYTF. The CDR3 DNA reads TGTGCCAGCTTCCGAACGGGACAGGGCTGTGGCTACACCTTC.

The V call is TRBV10-3, the J call TRBJ1-1; 11 bases are a match to TRBD1. Germline CDR1 and CDR2: ENHRY and SYGVKD. V shed 10 bases and J 1 base; nucleotides not matched to a gene: 8. The CDR3 sequence is 15 residues long. The DNA for the CDR3 is TGTGCCACACGGACAGGGGGCGCAGGGAACACTGAAGCTTTCTTT. It codes for CATRTGGAGNTEAFF.

This chain links TRBV19 with TRBJ1-2; the match to TRBD1 covers 8 bases. This CDR3 has 16 amino acids. Germline V gene sequence: CDR1 LNHDA, CDR2 SQIVND (reference sequence). Trimming at V came to 2 bases and at J to 7 bases, leaving 12 bases not matched to a gene. CDR3 amino acids: CASSIPRGRGLTGYTF. The CDR3 region has the DNA TGTGCCAGTAGTATACCCCGGGGCAGGGGGCTAACTGGCTACACCTTC.